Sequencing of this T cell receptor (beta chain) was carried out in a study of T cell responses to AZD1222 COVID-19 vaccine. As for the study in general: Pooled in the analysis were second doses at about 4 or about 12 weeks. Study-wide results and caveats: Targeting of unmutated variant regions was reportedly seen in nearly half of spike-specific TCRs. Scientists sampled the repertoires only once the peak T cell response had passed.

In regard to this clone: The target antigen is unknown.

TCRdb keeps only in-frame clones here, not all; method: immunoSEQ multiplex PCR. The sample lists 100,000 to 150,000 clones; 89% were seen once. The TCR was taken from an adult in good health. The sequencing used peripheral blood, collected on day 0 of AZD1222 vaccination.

The CDR3 coding sequence is TGTGCCAGCAGTTCCCGACAGGGCGGCCTCGGGGTGAACACTGAAGCTTTCTTT. Its protein product is CASSSRQGGLGVNTEAFF. The V call is TRBV27, the J call TRBJ1-1; TRBD1 matches 7 bases. Germline-derived CDR1 and CDR2 are MNHEY and SMNVEV (reference sequence). The CDR3 is 18 amino acids. Trimming removed 4 bases from V and 0 bases from J; junction bases left unmatched: 14.